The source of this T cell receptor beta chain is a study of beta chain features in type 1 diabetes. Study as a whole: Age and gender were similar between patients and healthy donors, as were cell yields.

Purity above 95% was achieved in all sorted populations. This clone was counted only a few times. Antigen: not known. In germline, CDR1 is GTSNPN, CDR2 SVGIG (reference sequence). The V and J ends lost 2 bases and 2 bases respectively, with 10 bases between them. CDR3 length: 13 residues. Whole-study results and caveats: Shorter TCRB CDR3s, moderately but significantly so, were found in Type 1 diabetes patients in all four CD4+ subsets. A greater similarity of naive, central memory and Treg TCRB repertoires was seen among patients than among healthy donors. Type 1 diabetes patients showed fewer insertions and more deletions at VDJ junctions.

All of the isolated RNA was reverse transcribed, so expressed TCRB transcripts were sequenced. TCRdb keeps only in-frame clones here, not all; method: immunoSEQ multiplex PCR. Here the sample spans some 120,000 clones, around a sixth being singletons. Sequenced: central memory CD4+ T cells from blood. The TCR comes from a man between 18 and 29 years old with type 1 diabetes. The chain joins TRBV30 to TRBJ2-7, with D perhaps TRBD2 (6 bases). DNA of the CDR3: TGTGCCTGGAGTCGGGGGTCAACCTACGAGCAGTACTTC. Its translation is CAWSRGSTYEQYF.